The sequence of this T cell receptor beta chain was determined in a study of shared clonotypes between healthy human individuals. Overall study results and limits: Generally, naive subsets (rather than memory subsets) showed larger estimated richness.

In germline, CDR1 is MNHEY, CDR2 SMNVEV (reference sequence). Trimming cost V 6 bases and J 5 bases; bases outside gene matches: 8. CDR3 size: 15 residues. All donors qualified as healthy HIV-negative adults and had experienced no recent acute infections or vaccinations. In regard to this clone: No antigen is known for it.

TCRdb keeps only in-frame clones here, not all; method: immunoSEQ multiplex PCR. The sample gives some 2,400,000 clones, approximately 96% of which show up once; around 0.13% is in the top ten. This sequence joins TRBV27 and TRBJ2-3; 10 bases map to TRBD2. Material: naive CD4+ T cells sorted from blood. Sample subset: CD45RA+ positively selected. The source of this sequence is a man aged 18 to 30 in good health. The CDR3 sequence: CASSPEAGGRDTQYF. CDR3 DNA sequence: TGTGCCAGCAGCCCGGAAGCGGGGGGGCGAGATACGCAGTATTTT.